This record looks at one T cell receptor beta chain sequence and its context. What it recognizes is unknown. V was shortened by 3 bases and J by 2 bases, with 13 bases between the two germline ends. The CDR3 contains 15 residues. Germline V gene lookup returns CDR1 LNHDA and CDR2 SQIVND (reference sequence). The data were taken from a study of PD-1 blockade in classical Hodgkin lymphoma. Assay used: immunoSEQ multiplex PCR; TCRdb lists only in-frame clones, some missing. The data hold roughly 60,000 clones, with approximately 94% observed a single time. Findings and caveats of the study: Newly diagnosed and completely responding patients shared comparable baseline diversity. CD4+ TCR diversity, unlike CD8+, climbed significantly by C4D1. Causes of the repertoire differences remain undefined, possibly disease activity or prior therapy.

Time point here: cycle 4 day 1 (C4D1), after more than five weeks of nivolumab. All patients relapsed after autologous stem cell transplantation, and brentuximab vedotin exposure varied. Complete response, partial response or progressive disease constituted the best responses recorded. This chain connects TRBV19 to TRBJ1-2, with D perhaps TRBD1 (6 bases). The sample in question was peripheral blood mononuclear cells (PBMCs), obtained before the fourth cycle of nivolumab. The receptor was derived from a human donor with classical Hodgkin lymphoma. In nucleotides, the CDR3 is TGTGCCAGTAGTATTTCGCAGGGGAACAACTATGGCTACACCTTC. Its protein is CASSISQGNNYGYTF.